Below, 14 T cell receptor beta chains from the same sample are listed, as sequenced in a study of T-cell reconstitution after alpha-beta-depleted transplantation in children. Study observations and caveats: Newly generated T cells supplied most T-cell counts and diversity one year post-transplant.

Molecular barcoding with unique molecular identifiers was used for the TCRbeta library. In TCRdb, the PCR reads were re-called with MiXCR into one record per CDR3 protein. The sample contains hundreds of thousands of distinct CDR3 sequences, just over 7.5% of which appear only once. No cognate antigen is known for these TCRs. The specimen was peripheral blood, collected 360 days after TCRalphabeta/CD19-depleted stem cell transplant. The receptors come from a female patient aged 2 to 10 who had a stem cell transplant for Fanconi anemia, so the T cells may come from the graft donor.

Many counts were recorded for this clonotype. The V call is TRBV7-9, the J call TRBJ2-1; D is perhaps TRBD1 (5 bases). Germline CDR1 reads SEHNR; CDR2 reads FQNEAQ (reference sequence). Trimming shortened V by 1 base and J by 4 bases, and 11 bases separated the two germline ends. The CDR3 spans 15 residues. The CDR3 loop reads CASSLEGRVYNEQFF. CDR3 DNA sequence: TGTGCCAGCAGCTTAGAGGGCAGGGTTTACAATGAGCAGTTCTTC.

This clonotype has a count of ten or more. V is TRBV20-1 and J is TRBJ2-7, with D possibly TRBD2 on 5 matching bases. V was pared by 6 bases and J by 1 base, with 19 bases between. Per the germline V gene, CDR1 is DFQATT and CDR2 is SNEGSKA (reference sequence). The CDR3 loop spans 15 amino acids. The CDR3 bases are TGCAGTGCGTCATTCACTAGAGATTATTCCTACGAGCAGTACTTC. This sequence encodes CSASFTRDYSYEQYF.

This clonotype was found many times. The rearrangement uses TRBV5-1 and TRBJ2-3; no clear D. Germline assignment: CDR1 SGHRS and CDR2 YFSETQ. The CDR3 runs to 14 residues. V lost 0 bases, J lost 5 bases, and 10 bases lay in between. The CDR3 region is CASSLVQVGDTQYF. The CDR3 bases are TGCGCCAGCAGCTTGGTTCAGGTTGGAGATACGCAGTATTTT. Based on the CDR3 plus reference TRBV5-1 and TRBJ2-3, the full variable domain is KAGVTQTPRYLIKTRGQQVTLSCSPISGHRSVSWYQQTPGQGLQFLFEYFSETQRNKGNFPGRFSGRQFSNSRSEMNVSTLELGDSALYLCASSLVQVGDTQYFGPGTRLTVL.

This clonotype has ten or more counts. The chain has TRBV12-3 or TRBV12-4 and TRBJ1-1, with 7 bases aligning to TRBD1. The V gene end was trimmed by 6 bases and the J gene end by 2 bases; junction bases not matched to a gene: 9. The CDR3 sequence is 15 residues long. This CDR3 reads CASRTWTGLNTEAFF. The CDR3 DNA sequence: TGTGCCAGCAGAACCTGGACAGGACTTAACACTGAAGCTTTCTTT.

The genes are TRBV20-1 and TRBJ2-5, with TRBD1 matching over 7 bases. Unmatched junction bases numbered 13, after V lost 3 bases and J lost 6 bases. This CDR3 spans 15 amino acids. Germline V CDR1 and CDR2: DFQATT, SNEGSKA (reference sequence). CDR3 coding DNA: TGCAGTGCTAGCTTCGGCCAGGGGGTAAGGCAGACCCAGTACTTC. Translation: CSASFGQGVRQTQYF.

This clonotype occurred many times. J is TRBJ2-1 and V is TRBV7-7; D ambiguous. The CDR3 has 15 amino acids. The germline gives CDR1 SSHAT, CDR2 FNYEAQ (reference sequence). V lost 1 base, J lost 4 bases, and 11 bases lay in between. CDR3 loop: CASSLVASNYNEQFF. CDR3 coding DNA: TGTGCCAGCAGCTTAGTCGCGAGTAATTACAATGAGCAGTTCTTC.

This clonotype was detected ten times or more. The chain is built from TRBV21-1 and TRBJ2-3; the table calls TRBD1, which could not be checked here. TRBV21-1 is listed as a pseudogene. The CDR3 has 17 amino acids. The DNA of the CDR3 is TGTGCCAGCACCCCCGGGACAGGAACTTCTAGCACAGATACGCAGTATTTT. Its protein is CASTPGTGTSSTDTQYF.

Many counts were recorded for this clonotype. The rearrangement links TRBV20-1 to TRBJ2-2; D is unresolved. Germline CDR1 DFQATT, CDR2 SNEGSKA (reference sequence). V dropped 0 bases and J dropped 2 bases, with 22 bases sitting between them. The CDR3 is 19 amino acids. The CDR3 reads CSARDFSGPISTNTGELFF. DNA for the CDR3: TGCAGTGCTAGAGACTTCTCCGGACCGATTTCGACCAACACCGGGGAGCTGTTTTTT.

CDR3 amino acids: CASSALTQGYEQFF. In DNA, the CDR3 is TGTGCCAGCAGCGCACTCACTCAGGGCTATGAGCAGTTCTTC. V gene TRBV11-2 combines with J gene TRBJ2-1, with a tentative D call TRBD1 (5 bases). The V end lost 5 bases, the J end lost 8 bases, and 16 bases lay between the germline ends. CDR3 length: 14 residues. CDR1 is SGHAT, CDR2 FQNNGV, per germline. Full variable domain (rest looked up from reference TRBV11-2 and TRBJ2-1): EAGVAQSPRYKIIEKRQSVAFWCNPISGHATLYWYQQILGQGPKLLIQFQNNGVVDDSQLPKDRFSAERLKGVDSTLKIQPAKLEDSAVYLCASSALTQGYEQFFGPGTRLTVL.

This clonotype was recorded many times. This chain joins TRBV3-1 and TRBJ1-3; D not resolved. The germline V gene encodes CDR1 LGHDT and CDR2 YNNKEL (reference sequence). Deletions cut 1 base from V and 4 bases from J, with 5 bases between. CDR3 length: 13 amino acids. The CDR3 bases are TGTGCCAGCAGCCAAGGACGGGGAAACACCATATATTTT. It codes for CASSQGRGNTIYF.

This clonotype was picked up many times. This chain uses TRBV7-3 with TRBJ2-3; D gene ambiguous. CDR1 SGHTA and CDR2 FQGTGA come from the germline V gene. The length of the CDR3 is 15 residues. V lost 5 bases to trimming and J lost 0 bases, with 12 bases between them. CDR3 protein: CASSRFGLSTDTQYF. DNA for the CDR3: TGTGCCAGCAGCCGCTTCGGCTTAAGCACAGATACGCAGTATTTT.

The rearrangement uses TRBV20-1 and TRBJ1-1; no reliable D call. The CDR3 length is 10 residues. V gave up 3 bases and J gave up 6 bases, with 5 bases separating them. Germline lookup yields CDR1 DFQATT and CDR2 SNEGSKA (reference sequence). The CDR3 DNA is TGCAGTGCTAGCGGGCCTGAAGCTTTCTTT. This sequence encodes CSASGPEAFF.

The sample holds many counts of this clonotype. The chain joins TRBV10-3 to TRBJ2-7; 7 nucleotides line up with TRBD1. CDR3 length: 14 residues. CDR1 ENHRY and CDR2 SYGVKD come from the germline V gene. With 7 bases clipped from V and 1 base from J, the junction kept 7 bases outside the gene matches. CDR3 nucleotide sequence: TGTGCCATCAATCGGGACAGATCTTCCTACGAGCAGTACTTC. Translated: CAINRDRSSYEQYF.

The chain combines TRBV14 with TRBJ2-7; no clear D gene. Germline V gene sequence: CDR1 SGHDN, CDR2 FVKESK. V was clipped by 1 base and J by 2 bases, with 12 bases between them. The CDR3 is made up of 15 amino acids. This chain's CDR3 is CASSQVWGYAYEQYF. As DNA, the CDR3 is TGTGCCAGCAGCCAAGTGTGGGGATACGCCTACGAGCAGTACTTC.